A single sample gave rise to the 9 T cell receptor beta chains below, sequenced in a study of tumour-infiltrating T cells in Burkitt lymphoma. Produced via immunoSEQ multiplex PCR; TCRdb's table is partial and in-frame only. Of 5,500 to 7,500 clones listed, around a tenth are singletons. Material for sequencing was tumor tissue. Every receptor here comes from a human donor with diffuse large B-cell lymphoma.

This clone has just a few counts. The gene calls are TRBV18 and TRBJ2-5; D remains ambiguous. With 2 bases removed from V and 5 bases from J, the gap between germline ends came to 9 bases. CDR1 is KGHSH, CDR2 LQKENI, per germline. The CDR3 loop spans 13 amino acids. CDR3 DNA sequence: TGTGCCAGCTCACCAGGGGTGGTGGAGACCCAGTACTTC. This gives the protein CASSPGVVETQYF.

The chain has TRBV6-6 and TRBJ1-1; a weak D match, TRBD1 (6 bases). The CDR3 covers 15 residues. V lost 6 bases to trimming and J lost 3 bases, with 17 bases between them. CDR1 and CDR2 from the germline V gene are MNHNY and SVGAGI (reference sequence). The DNA of the CDR3 is TGTGCCAGCAGACCCTCGCCTTCAGGGGACACTGAAGCTTTCTTT. It encodes CASRPSPSGDTEAFF.

The genes are TRBV6-1 and TRBJ1-2; no reliable D call. Between the trimmed V and J ends, which lost 4 bases and 3 bases, there was a span of 6 bases. The CDR3 is 12 residues long. The germline gives CDR1 MNHNS, CDR2 SASEGT. CDR3 sequence: CASSVSYYGYTF. The CDR3, as DNA: TGTGCCAGCAGTGTCTCTTACTATGGCTACACCTTC.

V and J are TRBV6-5 and TRBJ1-6, with 7 bases lining up with TRBD1. Trimming removed 6 bases from V and 7 bases from J; junction bases left unmatched: 6. Germline V gives CDR1 MNHEY, CDR2 SVGAGI. The CDR3 runs 14 residues. CDR3 in amino acids: CASRSGGQNSPLHF. The CDR3 bases are TGTGCCAGCAGGTCAGGGGGGCAGAATTCACCCCTCCACTTT.

This clone was found a few times. The chain is built from TRBV6-5 and TRBJ1-1; tentative D call: TRBD1 (5 bases). The CDR3 has 15 residues. V was cut by 6 bases and J by 1 base, with 15 bases left in between. From germline, CDR1 is MNHEY and CDR2 SVGAGI. The CDR3 DNA sequence: TGTGCCAGCAGACACGGTCCAGGGCGGAACACTGAAGCTTTCTTT. Translated, it gives CASRHGPGRNTEAFF.

J is TRBJ1-3 and V is TRBV2; perhaps TRBD1 as D (5 bases). V was trimmed by 9 bases and J by 0 bases, leaving 21 bases between them. Germline CDR1 and CDR2: SNHLY and FYNNEI. The CDR3 totals 17 residues. The chain's CDR3 is CARGDITGSISGNTIYF. For the CDR3, the DNA is TGTGCCAGGGGGGATATAACCGGGTCCATCTCTGGAAACACCATATATTTT.

This chain joins TRBV5-6 and TRBJ2-7, with TRBD1 matching over 9 bases. The CDR3 spans 18 residues. Trimming removed 1 base from V and 0 bases from J; junction bases left unmatched: 11. In germline, CDR1 is SGHDT, CDR2 YYEEEE. The DNA for the CDR3 is TGTGCCAGCAGCTTGAAAGGACAGGGGTTTGGGAGCTCCTACGAGCAGTACTTC. This gives the protein CASSLKGQGFGSSYEQYF.

This clone was detected a few times. The chain employs TRBV29-1 and TRBJ2-3; maybe TRBD1 (5 bases). In germline, CDR1 is SQVTM, CDR2 ANQGSEA. The V end was cut by 3 bases, the J end by 1 base, with 8 bases between. The CDR3 has 13 residues. The CDR3 DNA reads TGCAGCGTTGACAGGGCCCGCACAGATACGCAGTATTTT. This sequence encodes CSVDRARTDTQYF.

This clone was recorded a few times. The chain employs TRBV6-5 and TRBJ2-4; either TRBD1 or TRBD2 may supply D (5 bases each). V lost 0 bases and J lost 6, with 12 bases in between. The CDR3 spans 15 residues. CDR1 and CDR2 (germline): MNHEY, SVGAGI. The CDR3 loop reads CASSYSWGGGNIQYF. CDR3 in DNA: TGTGCCAGCAGTTACTCCTGGGGCGGAGGAAACATTCAGTACTTC.